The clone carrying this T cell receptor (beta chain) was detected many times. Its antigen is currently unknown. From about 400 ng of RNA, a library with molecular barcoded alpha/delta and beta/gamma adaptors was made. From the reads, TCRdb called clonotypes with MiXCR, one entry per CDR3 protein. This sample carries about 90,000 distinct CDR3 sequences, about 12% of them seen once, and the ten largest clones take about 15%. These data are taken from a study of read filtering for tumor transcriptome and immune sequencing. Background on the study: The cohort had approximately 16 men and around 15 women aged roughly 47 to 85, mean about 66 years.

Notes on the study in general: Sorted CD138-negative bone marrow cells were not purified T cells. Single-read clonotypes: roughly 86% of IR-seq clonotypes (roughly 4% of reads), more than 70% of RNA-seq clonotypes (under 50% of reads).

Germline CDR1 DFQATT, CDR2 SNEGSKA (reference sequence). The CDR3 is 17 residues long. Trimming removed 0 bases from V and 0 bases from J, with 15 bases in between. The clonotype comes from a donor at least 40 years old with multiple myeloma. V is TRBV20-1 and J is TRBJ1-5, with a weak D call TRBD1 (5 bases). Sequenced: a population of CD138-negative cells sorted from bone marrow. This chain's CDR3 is CSARDRRDGYSNQPQHF. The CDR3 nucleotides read TGCAGTGCTAGAGATCGAAGGGACGGCTATAGCAATCAGCCCCAGCATTTT.